One sample yielded the 30 T cell receptor beta chains listed below, sequenced in a study of CD4 T cells in relation to SARS-CoV-2 and coronaviruses. The unexposed donors gave CD4+ T cells in about 2010-2018, prior to COVID-19. The cells were cultured for 9 to 11 days before CD4+ T cells were isolated. Some clones are missing from TCRdb's copy, which holds only in-frame ones; the method was immunoSEQ multiplex PCR. The sample holds about 20,000 clones; around 75% are singletons and the top ten take 20% to 25%. No antigens are known for them. Material for sequencing was CD4+ T cells from PBMCs, cultured in vitro. The receptors stem from a human donor in good health.

V is TRBV6-5 and J is TRBJ2-1; D remains unclear. Germline values: CDR1 MNHEY, CDR2 SVGAGI. Trimming removed 4 bases at V and 0 bases at J, with 10 bases between. The CDR3 length is 15 residues. The CDR3 reads CASSSGRSSYNEQFF. CDR3 in DNA: TGTGCCAGCAGTTCGGGTAGGAGCTCCTACAATGAGCAGTTCTTC.

The gene calls are TRBV14 and TRBJ1-5; D is perhaps TRBD1 (5 bases). This CDR3 region has 15 residues. CDR1 SGHDN and CDR2 FVKESK come from the germline V gene. Trimming pared 5 bases from V and 7 bases from J, leaving 18 bases between. The chain's CDR3 is CASSGSGGIGQPQHF. The DNA of the CDR3 is TGTGCCAGCAGCGGAAGTGGGGGGATCGGCCAGCCCCAGCATTTT.

This clone was seen just once. J is TRBJ2-3 and V is TRBV12-5; 11 nucleotides align to TRBD2. This CDR3 has 16 residues. Germline loops: CDR1 LGHNT, CDR2 FRNRAP. The ends lost 6 bases at V and 3 bases at J; junction bases unmatched: 8. CDR3 nucleotide sequence: TGTGCTAGTGGGATCGGGACTAGCGGTCGTACAGATACGCAGTATTTT. Translated, it gives CASGIGTSGRTDTQYF. The full variable domain, its missing parts supplied by reference TRBV12-5 and TRBJ2-3, is DARVTQTPRHKVTEMGQEVTMRCQPILGHNTVFWYRQTMMQGLELLAYFRNRAPLDDSGMPKDRFSAEMPDATLATLKIQPSEPRDSAVYFCASGIGTSGRTDTQYFGPGTRLTVL.

By sample fraction, this clone is medium-sized. The gene calls are TRBV10-3 and TRBJ2-2, with a tentative D call TRBD1 (5 bases). The CDR3 is 12 residues long. Trimming pared 6 bases from V and 8 bases from J, leaving 10 bases between. The germline V gene encodes CDR1 ENHRY and CDR2 SYGVKD. CDR3 sequence reads: CAISPRDGELFF. The CDR3 DNA reads as TGTGCCATCAGCCCCAGGGATGGGGAGCTGTTTTTT.

This clone was seen more than once but under ten times. The chain joins TRBV5-6 to TRBJ1-3; 7 bases line up with TRBD1. V lost 5 bases to trimming and J lost 0 bases; unmatched junction nucleotides: 5. This CDR3 contains 15 residues. CDR1 is SGHDT, CDR2 YYEEEE, per germline. CDR3 region: CASSYRGFSGNTIYF. CDR3 DNA: TGTGCCAGCAGTTACAGGGGTTTCTCTGGAAACACCATATATTTT.

This clone came up a few times. The gene calls are TRBV5-4 and TRBJ1-6, with D tentatively TRBD1 (5 bases). The germline V gene has CDR1 SGHNT and CDR2 YYREEE (reference sequence). The V end was cut by 2 bases, the J end by 7 bases, with 13 bases between. CDR3 length equals 15 residues. CDR3 nucleotides: TGTGCCAGCAGCTTAATGACAGCCGCCAATTCACCCCTCCACTTT. It yields the protein CASSLMTAANSPLHF. The full variable domain, with the rest looked up from reference TRBV5-4 and TRBJ1-6, is ETGVTQSPTHLIKTRGQQVTLRCSSQSGHNTVSWYQQALGQGPQFIFQYYREEENGRGNFPPRFSGLQFPNYSSELNVNALELDDSALYLCASSLMTAANSPLHFGNGTRLTVT.

The chain combines TRBV3-1 (or the pseudogene TRBV3-2) with TRBJ2-1; the match to TRBD2 covers 12 bases. Germline values: CDR1 LGHDT, CDR2 YNNKEL (reference sequence). The V and J ends lost 4 bases and 4 bases, in that order; junction bases with no gene match: 5. The CDR3 contains 16 residues. CDR3 in amino acids: CASSPTTSGGYNEQFF. As DNA, the CDR3 is TGTGCCAGCAGCCCTACTACTAGCGGGGGGTACAATGAGCAGTTCTTC.

This chain connects TRBV4-2 to TRBJ2-5; TRBD2 matches at 14 bases. V was clipped by 4 bases and J by 4 bases; unmatched bases: 8. There are 17 residues in the CDR3. CDR1 is LGHNA, CDR2 YNFKEQ, per germline. The CDR3 here is CASSPGLAGEAGETQYF. In nucleotides, the CDR3 is TGTGCCAGCAGCCCGGGACTAGCGGGAGAGGCCGGAGAGACCCAGTACTTC.

This sequence joins TRBV11-1 and TRBJ2-2; D call uncertain. V lost 3 bases, J lost 9 bases, and 11 bases lay in between. Germline loops: CDR1 SGHAT, CDR2 FQDESV (reference sequence). This CDR3 is built from 13 residues. The CDR3 coding sequence is TGTGCCAGCAGCTTTCGAAAAGGGCGGGAGCTGTTTTTT. This sequence encodes CASSFRKGRELFF.

In its sample, this clone was seen a few times. The chain has TRBV7-2 and TRBJ2-1; D is unresolved. CDR1 SGHTA and CDR2 FQGNSA come from the germline V gene. The CDR3 loop spans 15 amino acids. Trimming pared 2 bases from V and 0 bases from J, leaving 8 bases between. CDR3: CASSLPPDSYNEQFF. CDR3 sequence (DNA): TGTGCCAGCAGCTTACCCCCGGACTCCTACAATGAGCAGTTCTTC.

V gene TRBV24-1 combines with J gene TRBJ2-7; 7 bases agree with TRBD1. The CDR3 sequence is 14 residues long. The J segment lost 7 bases and the V segment lost 5 bases, leaving 10 bases of the junction unmatched. Looked up from germline, CDR1 is KGHDR and CDR2 is SFDVKD. In nucleotides, the CDR3 is TGTGCCACCAGTGCCGACAGGGCCCCTTTTGAGCAGTACTTC. Translated, it gives CATSADRAPFEQYF.

The V call is TRBV5-4, the J call TRBJ2-3, with D unclear. V lost 3 bases to trimming and J lost 5 bases, with 10 bases between them. The CDR3 extends over 13 amino acids. Per the germline V gene, CDR1 is SGHNT and CDR2 is YYREEE (reference sequence). CDR3 sequence reads: CASSSISGDTQYF. In DNA, the CDR3 is TGTGCCAGCAGCTCAATCTCGGGAGATACGCAGTATTTT.

This chain joins TRBV11-2 and TRBJ1-1, with no clear D. V gave up 5 bases and J gave up 1 base, with 11 bases separating them. CDR1 and CDR2 from the germline V gene are SGHAT and FQNNGV. This CDR3 is 14 amino acids long. This CDR3 reads CASSKRPENTEAFF. The CDR3 nucleotides are TGTGCCAGCAGCAAACGGCCGGAGAACACTGAAGCTTTCTTT.

V gene TRBV6-5 combines with J gene TRBJ2-1; D remains unclear. The V gene lost 2 bases and the J gene lost 8 bases, with 4 bases spanning the gap. Germline CDR1 is MNHEY and CDR2 is SVGAGI. This CDR3 has 11 amino acids. The CDR3 DNA sequence: TGTGCCAGCAGTTACAGGTATGAGCAGTTCTTC. It yields the protein CASSYRYEQFF.

A few counts support this clone. The chain combines TRBV19 with TRBJ1-5; the match to TRBD1 covers 7 bases. Germline assignment: CDR1 LNHDA and CDR2 SQIVND (reference sequence). The CDR3 sequence is 14 residues long. V shed 6 bases and J 5 bases; nucleotides not matched to a gene: 7. This CDR3 is CASSLSGGDQPQHF. CDR3 sequence (DNA): TGTGCCAGTAGCCTCTCAGGGGGGGATCAGCCCCAGCATTTT. Using reference TRBV19 and TRBJ1-5 for the parts outside the CDR3, the full variable domain is DGGITQSPKYLFRKEGQNVTLSCEQNLNHDAMYWYRQDPGQGLRLIYYSQIVNDFQKGDIAEGYSVSREKKESFPLTVTSAQKNPTAFYLCASSLSGGDQPQHFGDGTRLSIL.

The chain links TRBV12-5 to TRBJ1-2, with TRBD1 identical over 9 bases. The CDR3 loop spans 19 amino acids. V lost 6 bases, J lost 5 bases, and 22 bases stayed unmatched. Per germline, CDR1 LGHNT and CDR2 FRNRAP. CDR3 bases: TGTGCTAGTGGGGACGAAACAGGGGGCTATATCACCGACCATTATGGCTACACCTTC. Protein: CASGDETGGYITDHYGYTF.

The rearrangement links TRBV5-6 to TRBJ1-2; unclear D gene. This CDR3 spans 13 amino acids. V was cut by 2 bases and J by 5 bases, with 10 bases left in between. Germline CDR1 SGHDT, CDR2 YYEEEE. As DNA, the CDR3 is TGTGCCAGCAGCTTAGCGGACCCGTATGGCTACACCTTC. It translates to CASSLADPYGYTF.

This rearrangement joins TRBV5-1 to TRBJ2-5, with 9 bases identical to TRBD1. V lost 4 bases, J lost 5 bases, and 9 bases stayed unmatched. Germline V gene lookup returns CDR1 SGHRS and CDR2 YFSETQ. This CDR3 is 15 amino acids long. Here the CDR3 reads CASSEGTGFAETQYF. CDR3 bases: TGCGCCAGCAGCGAGGGGACAGGGTTTGCGGAGACCCAGTACTTC.

The chain uses TRBV25-1 and TRBJ2-2, with no clear D. V was cut by 2 bases and J by 7 bases, with 11 bases left in between. This CDR3 region has 14 residues. Germline CDR1 reads MGHDK; CDR2 reads SYGVNS. CDR3 loop: CASSEPWARGELFF. The CDR3 DNA is TGTGCCAGCAGTGAACCTTGGGCCCGCGGGGAGCTGTTTTTT.

The chain uses TRBV5-1 and TRBJ1-2; D may be TRBD1 (6 bases). Germline assignment: CDR1 SGHRS and CDR2 YFSETQ. Trimming shortened V by 0 bases and J by 7 bases, and 16 bases separated the two germline ends. This CDR3 contains 15 residues. CDR3 loop: CASSLATGPGSGYTF. The CDR3 DNA sequence: TGCGCCAGCAGCTTGGCAACAGGGCCCGGCAGTGGCTACACCTTC.

This clone was recorded a few times. The J gene is TRBJ1-5, the V gene TRBV7-2, with TRBD1 matching over 8 bases. V shed 5 bases and J 2 bases; nucleotides not matched to a gene: 8. Germline values: CDR1 SGHTA, CDR2 FQGNSA. CDR3 length: 16 residues. The CDR3 DNA follows: TGTGCCAGCAGCCTAACAGGGGGGGGTGGCAATCAGCCCCAGCATTTT. Protein sequence: CASSLTGGGGNQPQHF.

This clone came up a few times. The V call is TRBV5-6, the J call TRBJ2-1; D is unresolved. V dropped 1 base and J dropped 3 bases, with 14 bases sitting between them. The length of the CDR3 is 16 residues. The germline gives CDR1 SGHDT, CDR2 YYEEEE. Here the CDR3 DNA reads TGTGCCAGCAGCTTGCTCTCTGGGTCCGGCTACAATGAGCAGTTCTTC. Its translation: CASSLLSGSGYNEQFF.

The rearrangement links TRBV29-1 to TRBJ2-7; 7 bases match TRBD2. The CDR3 covers 13 residues. From germline, CDR1 is SQVTM and CDR2 ANQGSEA. Trimming at V came to 5 bases and at J to 2 bases, leaving 6 bases not matched to a gene. Here the CDR3 DNA reads TGCAGCGTTCATGAGCGGGGAGCCTACGAGCAGTACTTC. Amino acid sequence: CSVHERGAYEQYF.

This clone has just one count. The chain uses TRBV9 and TRBJ1-4; D remains unclear. Trimming removed 4 bases at V and 0 bases at J, with 10 bases between. CDR3 length: 15 amino acids. Germline V CDR1 and CDR2: SGDLS, YYNGEE. The CDR3 DNA reads TGTGCCAGCAGCCCGCGAGGGTCAACTAATGAAAAACTGTTTTTT. This sequence encodes CASSPRGSTNEKLFF.

The chain is built from TRBV7-2 and TRBJ1-4; D unresolved. The CDR3 is 16 residues long. Between the trimmed V and J ends, which lost 3 bases and 0 bases, there was a span of 11 bases. The germline gives CDR1 SGHTA, CDR2 FQGNSA. The CDR3 spells CASSFGAVATNEKLFF. CDR3 in DNA: TGTGCCAGCAGCTTTGGTGCGGTCGCAACTAATGAAAAACTGTTTTTT.

The V call is TRBV6-2 or TRBV6-3, the J call TRBJ1-3; unclear D gene. The CDR3 contains 16 residues. Germline loops: CDR1 MNHEY, CDR2 SVGEGT. The germline V and J ends were trimmed by 0 bases and 0 bases, with 9 bases remaining between them. The CDR3 nucleotides read TGTGCCAGCAGTTACTCGAACGCTTACTCTGGAAACACCATATATTTT. Amino acids: CASSYSNAYSGNTIYF.

The chain uses TRBV4-3 and TRBJ2-7, with a weak D call TRBD1 (6 bases). V gave up 1 base and J gave up 3 bases, with 13 bases separating them. The CDR3 length is 15 residues. Per the germline V gene, CDR1 is LGHNA and CDR2 is YSLEER. DNA for the CDR3: TGCGCCAGCAGCCAAGGTGGGACAACTCACTACGAGCAGTACTTC. This codes for CASSQGGTTHYEQYF.

A few counts support this clone. The chain joins TRBV7-9 to TRBJ1-6; D not resolved. Trimming removed 3 bases at V and 12 bases at J, with 9 bases between. This CDR3 has 12 amino acids. In germline, CDR1 is SEHNR, CDR2 FQNEAQ (reference sequence). CDR3 DNA sequence: TGTGCCAGCAGCTTTATCAACGGACCCCTCCACTTT. This sequence encodes CASSFINGPLHF.

J is TRBJ2-5 and V is TRBV3-1 (or the pseudogene TRBV3-2); tentatively, D is TRBD1 or TRBD2 (6 bases each). The germline gives CDR1 LGHDT, CDR2 YNNKEL (reference sequence). The CDR3 loop spans 13 amino acids. V gave up 6 bases and J gave up 7 bases, with 15 bases separating them. For the CDR3, the DNA is TGTGCCAGCAGATCGGGACTCAGGGGGACCCAGTACTTC. It codes for CASRSGLRGTQYF.

This chain connects TRBV3-1 (or the pseudogene TRBV3-2) to TRBJ2-5; 9 bases match TRBD1. In germline, CDR1 is LGHDT, CDR2 YNNKEL (reference sequence). Losses at the gene ends were 1 base for V and 9 bases for J; bases not matched to a gene: 3. CDR3 length: 13 amino acids. CDR3 residues: CASSQGQGGAQYF. DNA for the CDR3: TGTGCCAGCAGCCAAGGACAGGGGGGGGCCCAGTACTTC.